The present T cell receptor beta chain was sequenced within a study of blood T cell repertoires in COVID-19. Sequenced by immunoSEQ multiplex PCR; TCRdb stores in-frame clones only, minus some. The data show more than 45,000 clones, 70% to 90% seen once. In its sample, this clone was seen once. The length of the CDR3 is 13 residues. After removal of 3 bases from V and 4 bases from J, the junction contained 3 bases not matched to a gene. Per the germline V gene, CDR1 is GTSNPN and CDR2 is SVGIG (reference sequence). Source material: peripheral blood. This TCR was sampled from a human donor with active COVID-19. The donor label of this sample is uncertain. The chain uses TRBV30 and TRBJ2-1, with 7 bases matching TRBD2. The chain's CDR3 is CAWSTGGYNEQFF. CDR3 DNA sequence: TGTGCCTGGAGCACCGGGGGGTACAATGAGCAGTTCTTC. Looking up the rest from reference TRBV30 and TRBJ2-1 gives the full variable domain: SQTIHQWPATLVQPVGSPLSLECTVEGTSNPNLYWYRQAAGRGLQLLFYSVGIGQISSEVPQNLSASRPQDRQFILSSKKLLLSDSGFYLCAWSTGGYNEQFFGPGTRLTVL.